This T cell receptor (beta chain) was sequenced in a study of control samples from healthy donors and cancer patients. This table comes from immunoSEQ multiplex PCR, and its TCRdb copy is limited to in-frame clones, with some not included. The sample contains about 140,000 clones, around 90% of which appear only once. This clonotype was obtained from a man aged 18 to 29 in good health. What was sequenced was blood.

The CDR3 here is CASSSRDRYYGYTF. CDR3 in DNA: TGTGCCAGCAGCTCCCGGGACAGGTACTATGGCTACACCTTC. The chain is built from TRBV5-6 and TRBJ1-2, with 8 bases identical to TRBD1. CDR3 length: 14 residues. Germline V CDR1 and CDR2: SGHDT, YYEEEE. The trim removed 3 bases at V and 3 bases at J, leaving 4 bases unmatched.